The rows below give T cell receptor beta chains drawn from one sample of a study of blood T cell repertoires in COVID-19. Profiled with immunoSEQ multiplex PCR; TCRdb holds only in-frame clones, not every one. This sample yields about 320,000 clones, of which roughly 88% are seen a single time; over 4.5% belongs to the top ten. Sequencing was done on a sample of PBMCs or T cells enriched from blood (not recorded which). The receptors shown here come from a man in his thirties or forties who had recovered from COVID-19. Each CDR3 is given with its conserved first and last residue. Fields, in order: CDR3 length, D gene, J gene, V gene, clone size, CDR3 DNA, CDR3 protein. The D gene is left open where the match is weak. Some rows mark clone size as missing; the rest say once, few, many or name a class of expanded clone.

len: 15
d_gene: .
j_gene: TRBJ1-4
v_gene: TRBV6-5
abundance: .
CDR3nt: TGTGCCAGCAGTTACAGCCTTGCAACTAATGAAAAACTGTTTTTT
CDR3aa: CASSYSLATNEKLFF

len: 14
d_gene: TRBD1
j_gene: TRBJ2-7
v_gene: TRBV9
abundance: .
CDR3nt: TGTGCCAGCAGCGTACGAGGGGGCCCCTACGAGCAGTACTTC
CDR3aa: CASSVRGGPYEQYF

len: 16
d_gene: TRBD1
j_gene: TRBJ2-3
v_gene: TRBV9
abundance: .
CDR3nt: TGTGCCAGCAGCGCCGGGACAGGGGGTTTCACAGATACGCAGTATTTT
CDR3aa: CASSAGTGGFTDTQYF

len: 16
d_gene: .
j_gene: TRBJ2-5
v_gene: TRBV24-1
abundance: .
CDR3nt: TGTGCCACCAGTTCCTCCTCGGTGTATTTACAAGAGACCCAGTACTTC
CDR3aa: CATSSSSVYLQETQYF

len: 14
d_gene: TRBD1
j_gene: TRBJ2-7
v_gene: TRBV7-3
abundance: .
CDR3nt: TGTGCCAGCAGCCCAACAGGGGGCGCCTACGAGCAGTACTTC
CDR3aa: CASSPTGGAYEQYF

len: 11
d_gene: .
j_gene: TRBJ1-1
v_gene: TRBV29-1
abundance: .
CDR3nt: TGCAGCGTTGAAGATCTGGGCAGGCAGATCTTT
CDR3aa: CSVEDLGRQIF

len: 16
d_gene: TRBD1
j_gene: TRBJ2-7
v_gene: TRBV9
abundance: .
CDR3nt: TGTGCCAGCAGCGTAGTCCCGGACAGGGATACCTACGAGCAGTACTTC
CDR3aa: CASSVVPDRDTYEQYF

len: 15
d_gene: TRBD1
j_gene: TRBJ1-5
v_gene: TRBV9
abundance: .
CDR3nt: TGTGCCAGCAGCGTAGAGGGGGCTGTCGATCAGCCCCAGCATTTT
CDR3aa: CASSVEGAVDQPQHF

len: 18
d_gene: .
j_gene: TRBJ1-4
v_gene: TRBV11-3
abundance: .
CDR3nt: TGTGCCAGCAGCTCGCCGGGACTGACGATTGCAACTAATGAAAAACTGTTTTTT
CDR3aa: CASSSPGLTIATNEKLFF

len: 14
d_gene: TRBD1
j_gene: TRBJ2-3
v_gene: TRBV27
abundance: .
CDR3nt: TGTGCCTCCACCTCAGACAGGGGCGCAGATACGCAGTATTTT
CDR3aa: CASTSDRGADTQYF

len: 14
d_gene: TRBD1
j_gene: TRBJ2-7
v_gene: TRBV27
abundance: .
CDR3nt: TGTGCCAGCAGTGTGACCCGACAGGGGAGGGAGCAGTACTTC
CDR3aa: CASSVTRQGREQYF

len: 14
d_gene: TRBD1
j_gene: TRBJ1-1
v_gene: TRBV19
abundance: .
CDR3nt: TGTGCCAGTAGAGACAGGGGAAGGAACACTGAAGCTTTCTTT
CDR3aa: CASRDRGRNTEAFF

len: 13
d_gene: .
j_gene: TRBJ1-5
v_gene: TRBV20-1
abundance: .
CDR3nt: TGCAGTGCTATTGACACTGGCAATCAGCCCCAGCATTTT
CDR3aa: CSAIDTGNQPQHF

len: 14
d_gene: .
j_gene: TRBJ2-7
v_gene: TRBV9
abundance: many
CDR3nt: TGTGCCAGCAGCACCCAGGGCCTCCCCTACGAGCAGTACTTC
CDR3aa: CASSTQGLPYEQYF

len: 14
d_gene: .
j_gene: TRBJ1-4
v_gene: TRBV18
abundance: .
CDR3nt: TGTGCCAGCTCACGGTCCGGGGATGGAGAAAAACTGTTTTTT
CDR3aa: CASSRSGDGEKLFF

len: 13
d_gene: .
j_gene: TRBJ2-7
v_gene: TRBV27
abundance: .
CDR3nt: TGTGCCAGCAGTTTAGCCGGTGCCTACGAGCAGTACTTC
CDR3aa: CASSLAGAYEQYF

len: 14
d_gene: .
j_gene: TRBJ1-1
v_gene: TRBV5-1
abundance: .
CDR3nt: TGCGCCAGCAGCTTATGGGGGCCAGGCACTGAAGCTTTCTTT
CDR3aa: CASSLWGPGTEAFF

len: 15
d_gene: .
j_gene: TRBJ1-4
v_gene: TRBV4-1
abundance: .
CDR3nt: TGCGCCAGCAGCCAAGAAAACTTCAGAGGAGAAAAACTGTTTTTT
CDR3aa: CASSQENFRGEKLFF

len: 14
d_gene: .
j_gene: TRBJ1-5
v_gene: TRBV6-5
abundance: .
CDR3nt: TGTGCCAGCAGTTACGGGGGGAGCAATCAGCCCCAGCATTTT
CDR3aa: CASSYGGSNQPQHF

len: 15
d_gene: .
j_gene: TRBJ1-5
v_gene: TRBV9
abundance: .
CDR3nt: TGTGCCAGCAGCGTTGGAGGGGATAGCAATCAGCCCCAGCATTTT
CDR3aa: CASSVGGDSNQPQHF

len: 13
d_gene: .
j_gene: TRBJ1-6
v_gene: TRBV12-3/TRBV12-4
abundance: .
CDR3nt: TGTGCCAGCAGTTTGGAGGGGACTAGTCCCCTCCACTTT
CDR3aa: CASSLEGTSPLHF

len: 14
d_gene: TRBD1
j_gene: TRBJ1-6
v_gene: TRBV30
abundance: .
CDR3nt: TGTGCCTGGAGTAGGCTGACAGGGAATTCACCCCTCCACTTT
CDR3aa: CAWSRLTGNSPLHF

len: 14
d_gene: .
j_gene: TRBJ2-2
v_gene: TRBV4-1
abundance: many
CDR3nt: TGCGCCAGCAGTAACACAGTTACCACCGGGGAGCTGTTTTTT
CDR3aa: CASSNTVTTGELFF

len: 14
d_gene: TRBD1
j_gene: TRBJ1-1
v_gene: TRBV28
abundance: .
CDR3nt: TGTGCCAGCAGGAGACAGGGTTATGACACTGAAGCTTTCTTT
CDR3aa: CASRRQGYDTEAFF

len: 13
d_gene: .
j_gene: TRBJ1-1
v_gene: TRBV15
abundance: .
CDR3nt: TGTGCCACCAATGTTCCGGGGAACACTGAAGCTTTCTTT
CDR3aa: CATNVPGNTEAFF

len: 14
d_gene: .
j_gene: TRBJ1-4
v_gene: TRBV6-4
abundance: once
CDR3nt: TGTGCCAGCAGCCCCCTGGAGTACCAAGAAAAACTGTTTTTT
CDR3aa: CASSPLEYQEKLFF

len: 14
d_gene: .
j_gene: TRBJ2-2
v_gene: TRBV28
abundance: .
CDR3nt: TGTGCCAGCAGACAGGGTGGCGACACCGGGGAGCTGTTTTTT
CDR3aa: CASRQGGDTGELFF

len: 14
d_gene: TRBD1
j_gene: TRBJ1-2
v_gene: TRBV19
abundance: .
CDR3nt: TGTGCCAACTCGACTGGACAGGGGGTGGATGGCTACACCTTC
CDR3aa: CANSTGQGVDGYTF

len: 18
d_gene: .
j_gene: TRBJ1-3
v_gene: TRBV2
abundance: few
CDR3nt: TGTGCCAGCAGGAACCTGGCGGGGGTGTTGGGCTCTGGAAACACCATATATTTT
CDR3aa: CASRNLAGVLGSGNTIYF

len: 15
d_gene: .
j_gene: TRBJ1-1
v_gene: TRBV10-3
abundance: .
CDR3nt: TGTGCCATCAGTGTAGGACAGAGGGGAAACACTGAAGCTTTCTTT
CDR3aa: CAISVGQRGNTEAFF

len: 15
d_gene: TRBD1
j_gene: TRBJ2-7
v_gene: TRBV11-2
abundance: once
CDR3nt: TGTGCCAGCAGCTCATGGACAGGGAAAAAGGACGAGCAGTACTTC
CDR3aa: CASSSWTGKKDEQYF

len: 16
d_gene: TRBD1
j_gene: TRBJ2-1
v_gene: TRBV6-1
abundance: few
CDR3nt: TGTGCCAGCAGTGCCCGGGACAGTAGCTCCTACAATGAGCAGTTCTTC
CDR3aa: CASSARDSSSYNEQFF

len: 16
d_gene: TRBD2
j_gene: TRBJ2-1
v_gene: TRBV19
abundance: .
CDR3nt: TGTGCCAGTGCGCGGGGGGTAAAGAGCTCCTACAATGAGCAGTTCTTC
CDR3aa: CASARGVKSSYNEQFF

len: 16
d_gene: TRBD2
j_gene: TRBJ2-5
v_gene: TRBV9
abundance: .
CDR3nt: TGTGCCAGCAGCGCCCAAGGGAGCGGGGCGCGAGAGACCCAGTACTTC
CDR3aa: CASSAQGSGARETQYF

len: 14
d_gene: .
j_gene: TRBJ2-5
v_gene: TRBV6-5
abundance: .
CDR3nt: TGTGCCAGCAGCCTAGGACACTTGCAAGAGACCCAGTACTTC
CDR3aa: CASSLGHLQETQYF

len: 14
d_gene: .
j_gene: TRBJ2-3
v_gene: TRBV5-4
abundance: .
CDR3nt: TGTGCCAGCAGCTTGGGCCAGAGCACAGATACGCAGTATTTT
CDR3aa: CASSLGQSTDTQYF

len: 13
d_gene: TRBD1
j_gene: TRBJ1-6
v_gene: TRBV19
abundance: .
CDR3nt: TGTGCCAGTAGTATTGGACAGGGGGCACCCCTCCACTTT
CDR3aa: CASSIGQGAPLHF

len: 15
d_gene: TRBD2
j_gene: TRBJ2-5
v_gene: TRBV6-1
abundance: once
CDR3nt: TGTGCCAGCAGTGACGCTAGCGGGGGGCTGGAGACCCAGTACTTC
CDR3aa: CASSDASGGLETQYF

len: 13
d_gene: .
j_gene: TRBJ1-1
v_gene: TRBV7-9
abundance: .
CDR3nt: TGTGCCAGCCTTTTTTCTGGGGGGTCTGAAGCTTTCTTT
CDR3aa: CASLFSGGSEAFF

len: 13
d_gene: TRBD1
j_gene: TRBJ2-7
v_gene: TRBV28
abundance: .
CDR3nt: TGTGCCAGTGCTATAGAACAGGGGAACGAGCAGTACTTC
CDR3aa: CASAIEQGNEQYF

len: 14
d_gene: TRBD1
j_gene: TRBJ2-5
v_gene: TRBV5-1
abundance: .
CDR3nt: TGCGCCAGCAGCCACCCAGGACAGGGGCAGACCCAGTACTTC
CDR3aa: CASSHPGQGQTQYF

len: 15
d_gene: TRBD1
j_gene: TRBJ2-5
v_gene: TRBV2
abundance: .
CDR3nt: TGTGCCAGCACGAAACAGGGGGCGCCGGGAGAGACCCAGTACTTC
CDR3aa: CASTKQGAPGETQYF

len: 13
d_gene: .
j_gene: TRBJ1-5
v_gene: TRBV19
abundance: .
CDR3nt: TGTGCCAGTAGTATAGATAGCATTCAGCCCCAGCATTTT
CDR3aa: CASSIDSIQPQHF

len: 14
d_gene: TRBD2
j_gene: TRBJ2-7
v_gene: TRBV11-2
abundance: .
CDR3nt: TGTGCCAGCAGCTTGGGGGGGGAAAGCTACGAGCAGTACTTC
CDR3aa: CASSLGGESYEQYF

len: 16
d_gene: .
j_gene: TRBJ1-3
v_gene: TRBV9
abundance: once
CDR3nt: TGTGCCAGCAGCTCAGGAACAGGGACCTCTGGAAACACCATATATTTT
CDR3aa: CASSSGTGTSGNTIYF

len: 16
d_gene: TRBD1
j_gene: TRBJ1-3
v_gene: TRBV24-1
abundance: .
CDR3nt: TGTGCCACCAGTGTACGGTACAGGGGCTCTGGAAACACCATATATTTT
CDR3aa: CATSVRYRGSGNTIYF

len: 14
d_gene: TRBD2
j_gene: TRBJ2-2
v_gene: TRBV28
abundance: .
CDR3nt: TGTGCCAGCTTAGCGGGGGGCAACACCGGGGAGCTGTTTTTT
CDR3aa: CASLAGGNTGELFF

len: 14
d_gene: TRBD1
j_gene: TRBJ1-1
v_gene: TRBV30
abundance: .
CDR3nt: TGTGCCTCTCCCGGGACAGGGTCGGACACTGAAGCTTTCTTT
CDR3aa: CASPGTGSDTEAFF

len: 13
d_gene: .
j_gene: TRBJ2-7
v_gene: TRBV27
abundance: .
CDR3nt: TGTGCCAGCAGTTTCGGGTTGGGGAGCGAGCAGTACTTC
CDR3aa: CASSFGLGSEQYF

len: 15
d_gene: TRBD1
j_gene: TRBJ1-6
v_gene: TRBV5-1
abundance: .
CDR3nt: TGCGCCAGCAGCGGGGACAGGGGAACGGGATCACCCCTCCACTTT
CDR3aa: CASSGDRGTGSPLHF

len: 15
d_gene: TRBD1
j_gene: TRBJ2-1
v_gene: TRBV19
abundance: .
CDR3nt: TGTGCCAGTAGTATAGCAGGGGGCGTCGGGAATGAGCAGTTCTTC
CDR3aa: CASSIAGGVGNEQFF

len: 15
d_gene: .
j_gene: TRBJ2-6
v_gene: TRBV5-4
abundance: once
CDR3nt: TGTGCCAGCAGCCCCCCCGGTGCGGGGGCCAACGTCCTGACTTTC
CDR3aa: CASSPPGAGANVLTF

len: 13
d_gene: .
j_gene: TRBJ2-3
v_gene: TRBV7-8
abundance: .
CDR3nt: TGTGCCAGCAGCTTAAGTTTGCGGGGTGCGCAGTATTTT
CDR3aa: CASSLSLRGAQYF

len: 13
d_gene: TRBD1
j_gene: TRBJ1-2
v_gene: TRBV27
abundance: few
CDR3nt: TGTGCCAGCAGTTTAAAGGGGGCGAATGGCTACACCTTC
CDR3aa: CASSLKGANGYTF

len: 16
d_gene: .
j_gene: TRBJ1-2
v_gene: TRBV7-8
abundance: once
CDR3nt: TGTGCCAGCAGCTTGTTATCAGGGACTACTAACTATGGCTACACCTTC
CDR3aa: CASSLLSGTTNYGYTF

len: 17
d_gene: TRBD1
j_gene: TRBJ1-6
v_gene: TRBV30
abundance: .
CDR3nt: TGTGCCTGGAGTACCGAGAACCCGACAGGGACAAATTCACCCCTCCACTTT
CDR3aa: CAWSTENPTGTNSPLHF